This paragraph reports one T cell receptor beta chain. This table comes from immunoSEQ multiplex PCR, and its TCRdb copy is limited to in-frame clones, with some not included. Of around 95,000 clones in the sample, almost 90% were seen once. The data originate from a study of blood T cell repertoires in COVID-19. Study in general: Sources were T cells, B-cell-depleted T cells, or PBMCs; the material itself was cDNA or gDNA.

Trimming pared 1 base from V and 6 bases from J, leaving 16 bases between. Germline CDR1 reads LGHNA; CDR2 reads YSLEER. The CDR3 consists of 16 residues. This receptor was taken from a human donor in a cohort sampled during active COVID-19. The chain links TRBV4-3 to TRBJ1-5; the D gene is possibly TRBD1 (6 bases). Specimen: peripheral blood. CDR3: CASSQGAGGAGQPQHF. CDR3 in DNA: TGCGCCAGCAGCCAAGGGGCCGGGGGGGCTGGTCAGCCCCAGCATTTT.